Given below is one T cell receptor (beta chain) in context. The data are from a study of shared clonotypes between healthy human individuals. Profiled with immunoSEQ multiplex PCR; TCRdb holds only in-frame clones, not every one. The sample lists 1.4 million to 1.5 million clones, roughly 96% occurring once. This CDR3 has 11 residues. V was shortened by 5 bases and J by 2 bases, with 7 bases between the two germline ends. Looked up from germline, CDR1 is DFQATT and CDR2 is SNEGSKA (reference sequence). Sequencing was performed on naive CD4+ T cells sorted from blood. This sample's subset: CD45RA+ positively selected. The rearrangement links TRBV20-1 to TRBJ2-7; no firm D call. The receptor's source is a man younger than 40 in good health. The CDR3 DNA reads as TGCAGTGCTTACTCGCCCTACGAGCAGTACTTC. Protein product: CSAYSPYEQYF.